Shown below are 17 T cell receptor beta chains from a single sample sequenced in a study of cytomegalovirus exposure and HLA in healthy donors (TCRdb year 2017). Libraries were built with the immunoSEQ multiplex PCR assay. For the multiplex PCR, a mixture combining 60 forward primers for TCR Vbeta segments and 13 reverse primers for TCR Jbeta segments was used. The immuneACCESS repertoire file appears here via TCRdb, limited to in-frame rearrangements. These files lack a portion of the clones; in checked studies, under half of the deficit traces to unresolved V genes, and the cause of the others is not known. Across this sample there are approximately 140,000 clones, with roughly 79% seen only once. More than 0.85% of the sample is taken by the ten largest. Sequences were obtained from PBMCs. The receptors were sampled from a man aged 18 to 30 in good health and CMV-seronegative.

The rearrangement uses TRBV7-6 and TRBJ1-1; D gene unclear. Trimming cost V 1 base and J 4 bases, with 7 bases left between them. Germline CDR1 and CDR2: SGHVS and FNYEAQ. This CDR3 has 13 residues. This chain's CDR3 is CASSLDRGTEAFF. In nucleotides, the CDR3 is TGTGCCAGCAGCTTAGACCGGGGCACTGAAGCTTTCTTT.

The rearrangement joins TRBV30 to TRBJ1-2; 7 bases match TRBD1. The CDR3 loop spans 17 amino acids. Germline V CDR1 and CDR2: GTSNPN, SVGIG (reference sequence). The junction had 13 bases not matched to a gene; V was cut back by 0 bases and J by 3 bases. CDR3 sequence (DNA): TGTGCCTGGAGTGTTATCCTGAGGGGGCAAAACGACTATGGCTACACCTTC. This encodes CAWSVILRGQNDYGYTF.

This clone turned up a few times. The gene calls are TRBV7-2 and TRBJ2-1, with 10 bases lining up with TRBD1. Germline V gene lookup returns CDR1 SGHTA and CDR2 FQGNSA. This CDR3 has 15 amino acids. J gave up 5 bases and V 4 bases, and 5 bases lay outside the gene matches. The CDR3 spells CASSSTGGADNEQFF. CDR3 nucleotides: TGTGCCAGCAGCTCGACAGGGGGCGCTGACAATGAGCAGTTCTTC.

CDR3 amino acids: CAWSRWTGGAEAFF. Here the CDR3 DNA reads TGTGCCTGGAGTCGATGGACGGGGGGGGCTGAAGCTTTCTTT. The chain joins TRBV30 to TRBJ1-1; possibly TRBD1 for D (5 bases). The germline V and J ends were trimmed by 2 bases and 6 bases, with 16 bases remaining between them. This CDR3 has 14 residues. CDR1 GTSNPN and CDR2 SVGIG come from the germline V gene (reference sequence).

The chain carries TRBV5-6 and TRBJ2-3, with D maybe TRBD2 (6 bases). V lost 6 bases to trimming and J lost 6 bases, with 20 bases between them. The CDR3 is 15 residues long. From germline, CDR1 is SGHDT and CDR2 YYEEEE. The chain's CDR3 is CASNPSGGESDTQYF. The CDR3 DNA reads TGTGCCAGCAACCCTTCTGGCGGGGAGTCCGATACGCAGTATTTT.

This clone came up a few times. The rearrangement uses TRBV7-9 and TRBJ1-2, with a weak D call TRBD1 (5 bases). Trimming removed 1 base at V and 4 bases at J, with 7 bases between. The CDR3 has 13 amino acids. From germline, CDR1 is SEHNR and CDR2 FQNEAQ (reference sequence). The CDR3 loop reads CASSLGQSYGYTF. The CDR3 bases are TGTGCCAGCAGCTTAGGACAGTCCTATGGCTACACCTTC.

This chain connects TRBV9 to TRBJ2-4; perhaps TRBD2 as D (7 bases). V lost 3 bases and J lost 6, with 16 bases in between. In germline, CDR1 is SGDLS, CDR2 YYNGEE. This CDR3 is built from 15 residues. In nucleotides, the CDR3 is TGTGCCAGCAGCGGCCTGGGGGGGGGCGCAAACATTCAGTACTTC. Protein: CASSGLGGGANIQYF.

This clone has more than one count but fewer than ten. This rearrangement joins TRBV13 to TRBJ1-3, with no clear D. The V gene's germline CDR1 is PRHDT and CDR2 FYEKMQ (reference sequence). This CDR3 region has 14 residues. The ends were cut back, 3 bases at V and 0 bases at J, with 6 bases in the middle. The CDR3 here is CASSFESSGNTIYF. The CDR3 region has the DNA TGTGCCAGCAGCTTTGAGAGCTCTGGAAACACCATATATTTT.

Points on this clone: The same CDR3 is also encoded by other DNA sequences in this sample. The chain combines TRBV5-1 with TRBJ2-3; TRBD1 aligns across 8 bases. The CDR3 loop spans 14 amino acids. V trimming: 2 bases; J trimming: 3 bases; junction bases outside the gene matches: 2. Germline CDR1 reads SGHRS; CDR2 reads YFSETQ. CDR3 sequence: CASSFGQGTDTQYF. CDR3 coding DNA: TGCGCCAGCAGCTTCGGACAGGGAACAGATACGCAGTATTTT.

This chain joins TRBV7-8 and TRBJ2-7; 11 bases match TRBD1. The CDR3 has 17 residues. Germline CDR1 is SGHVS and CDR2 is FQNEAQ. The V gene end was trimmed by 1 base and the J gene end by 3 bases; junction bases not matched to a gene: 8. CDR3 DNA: TGTGCCAGCAGCTTAGGGGGATTCGGGACAGGGGGCTACGAGCAGTACTTC. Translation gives CASSLGGFGTGGYEQYF.

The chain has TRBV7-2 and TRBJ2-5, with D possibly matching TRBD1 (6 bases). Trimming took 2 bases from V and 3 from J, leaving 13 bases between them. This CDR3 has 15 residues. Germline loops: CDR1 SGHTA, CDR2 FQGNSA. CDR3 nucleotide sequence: TGTGCCAGCAGCTTATTTTTGAACAGGGAAGAGACCCAGTACTTC. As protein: CASSLFLNREETQYF. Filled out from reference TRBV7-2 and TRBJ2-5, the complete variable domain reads GAGVSQSPSNKVTEKGKDVELRCDPISGHTALYWYRQSLGQGLEFLIYFQGNSAPDKSGLPSDRFSAERTGGSVSTLTIQRTQQEDSAVYLCASSLFLNREETQYFGPGTRLLVL.

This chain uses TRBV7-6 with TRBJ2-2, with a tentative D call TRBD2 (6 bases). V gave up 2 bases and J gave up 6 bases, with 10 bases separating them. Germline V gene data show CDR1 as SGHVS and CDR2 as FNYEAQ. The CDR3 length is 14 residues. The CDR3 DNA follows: TGTGCCAGCAGCTTATTAGGGGAGGCCGGGGAGCTGTTTTTT. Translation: CASSLLGEAGELFF.

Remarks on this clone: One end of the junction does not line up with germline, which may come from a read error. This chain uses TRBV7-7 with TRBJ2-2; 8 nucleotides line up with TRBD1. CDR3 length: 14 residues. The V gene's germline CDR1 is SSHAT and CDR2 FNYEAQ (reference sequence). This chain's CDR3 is CASSLGQGDGELFF. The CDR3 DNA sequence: TGTGCTAGCAGCTTAGGACAGGGAGACGGGGAGCTGTTTTTT.

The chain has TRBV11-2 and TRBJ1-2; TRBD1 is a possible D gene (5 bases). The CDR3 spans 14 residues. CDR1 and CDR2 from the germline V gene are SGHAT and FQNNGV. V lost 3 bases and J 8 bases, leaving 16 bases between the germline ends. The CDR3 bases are TGTGCCAGCAGCTTTTCAGGGATGGGTGAGGGCTACACCTTC. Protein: CASSFSGMGEGYTF.

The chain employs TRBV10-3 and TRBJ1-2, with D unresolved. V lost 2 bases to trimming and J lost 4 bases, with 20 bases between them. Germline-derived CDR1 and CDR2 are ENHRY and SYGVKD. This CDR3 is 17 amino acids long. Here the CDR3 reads CAISEADPAKTLYGYTF. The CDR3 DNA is TGTGCCATCAGTGAGGCCGATCCAGCGAAAACACTCTATGGCTACACCTTC.

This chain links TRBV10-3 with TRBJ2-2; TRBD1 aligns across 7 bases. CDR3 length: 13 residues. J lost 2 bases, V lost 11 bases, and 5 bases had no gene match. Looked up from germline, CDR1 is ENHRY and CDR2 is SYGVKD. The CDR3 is CALRDSNTGELFF. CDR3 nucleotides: TGTGCCTTGAGGGACAGCAACACCGGGGAGCTGTTTTTT.

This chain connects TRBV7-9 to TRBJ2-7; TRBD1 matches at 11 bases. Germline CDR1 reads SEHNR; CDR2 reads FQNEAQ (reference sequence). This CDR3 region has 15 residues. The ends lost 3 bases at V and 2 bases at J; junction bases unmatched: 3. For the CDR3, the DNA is TGTGCCAGCAGCTTTGAGGACAGGGGGCCCTACGAGCAGTACTTC. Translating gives CASSFEDRGPYEQYF.